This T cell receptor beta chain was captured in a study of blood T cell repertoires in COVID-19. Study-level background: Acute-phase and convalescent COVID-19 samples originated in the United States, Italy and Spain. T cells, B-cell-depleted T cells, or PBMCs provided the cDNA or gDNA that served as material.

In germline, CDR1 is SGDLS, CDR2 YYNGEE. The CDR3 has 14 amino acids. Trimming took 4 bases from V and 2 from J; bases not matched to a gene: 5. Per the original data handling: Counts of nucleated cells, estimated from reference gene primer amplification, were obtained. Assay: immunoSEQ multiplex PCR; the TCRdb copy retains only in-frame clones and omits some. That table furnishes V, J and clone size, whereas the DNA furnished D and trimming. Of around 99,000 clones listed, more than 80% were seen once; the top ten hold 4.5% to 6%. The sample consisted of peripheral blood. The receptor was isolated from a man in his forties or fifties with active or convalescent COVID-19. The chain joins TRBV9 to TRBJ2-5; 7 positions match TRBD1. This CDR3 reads CASSPPRGQETQYF. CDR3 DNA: TGTGCCAGCAGCCCCCCCAGGGGGCAAGAGACCCAGTACTTC.